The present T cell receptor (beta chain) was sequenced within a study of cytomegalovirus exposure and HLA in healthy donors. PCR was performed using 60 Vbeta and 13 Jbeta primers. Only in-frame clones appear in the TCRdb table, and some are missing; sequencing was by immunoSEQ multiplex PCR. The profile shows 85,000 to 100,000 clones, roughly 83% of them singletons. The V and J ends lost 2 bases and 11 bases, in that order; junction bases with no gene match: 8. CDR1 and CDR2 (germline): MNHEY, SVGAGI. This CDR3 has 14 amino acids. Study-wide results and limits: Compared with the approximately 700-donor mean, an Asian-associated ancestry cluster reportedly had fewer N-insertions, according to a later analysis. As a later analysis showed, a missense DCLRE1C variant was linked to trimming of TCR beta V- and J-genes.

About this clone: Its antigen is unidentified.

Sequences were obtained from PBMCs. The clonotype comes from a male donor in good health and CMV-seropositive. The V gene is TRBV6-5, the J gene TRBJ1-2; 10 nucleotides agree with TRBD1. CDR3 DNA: TGTGCCAGCAGTTACCAGGGACAGGGGAAAGGGTACACCTTC. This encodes CASSYQGQGKGYTF.